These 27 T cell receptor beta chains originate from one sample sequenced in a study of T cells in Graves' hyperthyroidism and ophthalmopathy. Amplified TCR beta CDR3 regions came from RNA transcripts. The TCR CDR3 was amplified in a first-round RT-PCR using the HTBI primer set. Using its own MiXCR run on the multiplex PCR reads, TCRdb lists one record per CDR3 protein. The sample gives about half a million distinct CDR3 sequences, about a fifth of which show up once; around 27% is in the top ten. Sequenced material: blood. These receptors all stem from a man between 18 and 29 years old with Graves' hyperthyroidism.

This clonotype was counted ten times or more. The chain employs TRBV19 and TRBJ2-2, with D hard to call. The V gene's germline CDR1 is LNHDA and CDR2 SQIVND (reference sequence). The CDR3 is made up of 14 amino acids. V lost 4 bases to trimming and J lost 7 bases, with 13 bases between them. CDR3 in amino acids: CASSNSFVGGELFF. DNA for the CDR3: TGTGCCAGTAGTAACAGTTTTGTTGGCGGGGAGCTGTTTTTT.

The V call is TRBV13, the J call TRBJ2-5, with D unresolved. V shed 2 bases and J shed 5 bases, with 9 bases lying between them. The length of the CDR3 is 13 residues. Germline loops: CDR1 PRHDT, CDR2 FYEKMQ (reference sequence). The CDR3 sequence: CASSLRVVETQYF. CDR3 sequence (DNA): TGTGCCAGCAGCTTACGGGTCGTGGAGACCCAGTACTTC. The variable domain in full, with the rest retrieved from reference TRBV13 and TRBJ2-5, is AAGVIQSPRHLIKEKRETATLKCYPIPRHDTVYWYQQGPGQDPQFLISFYEKMQSDKGSIPDRFSAQQFSDYHSELNMSSLELGDSALYFCASSLRVVETQYFGPGTRLLVL.

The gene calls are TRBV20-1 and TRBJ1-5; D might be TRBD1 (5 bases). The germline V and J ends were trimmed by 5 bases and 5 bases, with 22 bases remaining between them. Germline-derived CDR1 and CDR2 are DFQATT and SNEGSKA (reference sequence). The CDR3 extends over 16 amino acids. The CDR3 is CSAVRFGRDFDQPQHF. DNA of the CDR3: TGCAGTGCTGTACGGTTTGGCAGGGACTTCGATCAGCCCCAGCATTTT.

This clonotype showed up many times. In DNA form, the CDR3 reads TGCAGCGTACCACCATTTAAGACAGGGGCGCAAGAGACCCAGTACTTC. It encodes CSVPPFKTGAQETQYF. The rearrangement joins TRBV29-1 to TRBJ2-5; TRBD1 matches at 8 bases. Germline V CDR1 and CDR2: SQVTM, ANQGSEA. The CDR3 extends over 16 amino acids. With V trimmed by 6 bases and J by 2 bases, 14 bases remained unmatched.

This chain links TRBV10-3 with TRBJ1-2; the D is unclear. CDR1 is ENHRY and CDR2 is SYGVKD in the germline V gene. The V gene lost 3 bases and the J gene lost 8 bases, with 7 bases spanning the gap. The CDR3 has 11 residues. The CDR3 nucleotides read TGTGCCATCAGTGATTCGGAGGGCTACACCTTC. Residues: CAISDSEGYTF.

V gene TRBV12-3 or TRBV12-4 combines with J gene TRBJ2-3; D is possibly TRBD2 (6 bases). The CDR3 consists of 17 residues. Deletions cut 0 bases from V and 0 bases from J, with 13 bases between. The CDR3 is CASSLALGGDSTDTQYF. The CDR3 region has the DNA TGTGCCAGCAGTTTAGCCCTTGGCGGGGATAGCACAGATACGCAGTATTTT.

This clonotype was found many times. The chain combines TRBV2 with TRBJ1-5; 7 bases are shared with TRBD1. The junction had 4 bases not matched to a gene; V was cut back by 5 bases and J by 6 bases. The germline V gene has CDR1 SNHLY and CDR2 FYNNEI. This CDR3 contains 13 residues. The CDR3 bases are TGTGCCAGCAGTCTGACAGGGCCTCAGCCCCAGCATTTT. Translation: CASSLTGPQPQHF. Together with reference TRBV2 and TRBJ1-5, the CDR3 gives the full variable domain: EPEVTQTPSHQVTQMGQEVILRCVPISNHLYFYWYRQILGQKVEFLVSFYNNEISEKSEIFDDQFSVERPDGSNFTLKIRSTKLEDSAMYFCASSLTGPQPQHFGDGTRLSIL.

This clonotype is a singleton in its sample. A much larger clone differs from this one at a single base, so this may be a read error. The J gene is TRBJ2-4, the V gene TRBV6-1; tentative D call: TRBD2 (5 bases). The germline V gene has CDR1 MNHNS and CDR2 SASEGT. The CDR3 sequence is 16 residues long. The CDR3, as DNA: TGTGCCAGCAGGCCTCACGAGAGCCTAGCCAAAAACATTAAGTACTTC. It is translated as CASRPHESLAKNIKYF.

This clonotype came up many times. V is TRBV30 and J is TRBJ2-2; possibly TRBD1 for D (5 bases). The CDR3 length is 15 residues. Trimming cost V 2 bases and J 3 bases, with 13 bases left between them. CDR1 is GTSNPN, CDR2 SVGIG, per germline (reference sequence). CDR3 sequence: CAWSRPSRDTGELFF. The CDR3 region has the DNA TGTGCCTGGAGTCGCCCCTCCAGGGACACCGGGGAGCTGTTTTTT.

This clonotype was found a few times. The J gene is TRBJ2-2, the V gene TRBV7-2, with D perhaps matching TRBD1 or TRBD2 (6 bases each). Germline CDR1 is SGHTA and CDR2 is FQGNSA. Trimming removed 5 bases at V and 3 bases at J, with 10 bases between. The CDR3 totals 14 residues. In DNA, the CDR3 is TGTGCCAGCAGCCGGGGGCACGACACCGGGGAGCTGTTTTTT. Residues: CASSRGHDTGELFF. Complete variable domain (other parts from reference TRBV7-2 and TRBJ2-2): GAGVSQSPSNKVTEKGKDVELRCDPISGHTALYWYRQSLGQGLEFLIYFQGNSAPDKSGLPSDRFSAERTGGSVSTLTIQRTQQEDSAVYLCASSRGHDTGELFFGEGSRLTVL.

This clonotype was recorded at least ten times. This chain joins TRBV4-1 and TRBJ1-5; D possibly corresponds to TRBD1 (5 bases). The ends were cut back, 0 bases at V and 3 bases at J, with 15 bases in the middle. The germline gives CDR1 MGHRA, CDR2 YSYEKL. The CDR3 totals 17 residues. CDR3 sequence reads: CASSQDWLQAFNQPQHF. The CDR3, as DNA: TGCGCCAGCAGCCAAGACTGGTTACAGGCCTTCAATCAGCCCCAGCATTTT.

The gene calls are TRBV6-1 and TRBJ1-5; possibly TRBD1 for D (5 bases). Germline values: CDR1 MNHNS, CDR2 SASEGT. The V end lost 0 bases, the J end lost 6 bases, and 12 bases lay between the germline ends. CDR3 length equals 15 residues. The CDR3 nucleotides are TGTGCCAGCAGTGAAGCACAGGAACCCCCTCAGCCCCAGCATTTT. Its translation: CASSEAQEPPQPQHF.

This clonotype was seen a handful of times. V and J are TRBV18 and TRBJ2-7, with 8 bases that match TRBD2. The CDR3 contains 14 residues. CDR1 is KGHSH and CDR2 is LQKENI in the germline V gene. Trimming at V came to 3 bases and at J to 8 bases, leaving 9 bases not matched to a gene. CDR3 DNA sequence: TGTGCCAGCTCACCTAGCGGGGACGATAGCAAGCAGTACTTC. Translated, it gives CASSPSGDDSKQYF.

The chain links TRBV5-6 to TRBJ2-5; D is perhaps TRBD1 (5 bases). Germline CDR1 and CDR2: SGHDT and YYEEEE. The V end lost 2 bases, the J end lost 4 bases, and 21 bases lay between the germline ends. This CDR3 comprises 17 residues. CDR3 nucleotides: TGTGCCAGCAGCTTTACCCCTTTTAGGCAGGGAAGAGAGACCCAGTACTTC. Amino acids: CASSFTPFRQGRETQYF.

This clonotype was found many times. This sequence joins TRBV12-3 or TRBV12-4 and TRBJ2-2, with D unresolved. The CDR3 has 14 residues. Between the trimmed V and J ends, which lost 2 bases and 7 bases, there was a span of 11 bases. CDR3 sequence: CASSLTNSGGELFF. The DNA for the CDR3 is TGTGCCAGCAGTTTAACCAACAGTGGCGGGGAGCTGTTTTTT.

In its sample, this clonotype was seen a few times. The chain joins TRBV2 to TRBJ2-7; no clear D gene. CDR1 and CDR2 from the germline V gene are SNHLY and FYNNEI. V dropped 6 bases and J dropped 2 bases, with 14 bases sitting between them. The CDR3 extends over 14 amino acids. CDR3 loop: CASRRESRPYEQYF. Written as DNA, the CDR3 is TGTGCCAGCAGAAGGGAATCGAGGCCCTACGAGCAGTACTTC.

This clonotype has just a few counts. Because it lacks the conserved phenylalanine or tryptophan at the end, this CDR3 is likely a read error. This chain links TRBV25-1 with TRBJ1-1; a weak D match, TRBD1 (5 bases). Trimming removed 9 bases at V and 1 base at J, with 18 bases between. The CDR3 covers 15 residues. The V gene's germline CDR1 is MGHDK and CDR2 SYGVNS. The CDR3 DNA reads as TGTGCCAGTTGTCCCGCCAGGGAGGGGAACACTGAAGCTTTCCTT. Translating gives CASCPAREGNTEAFL.

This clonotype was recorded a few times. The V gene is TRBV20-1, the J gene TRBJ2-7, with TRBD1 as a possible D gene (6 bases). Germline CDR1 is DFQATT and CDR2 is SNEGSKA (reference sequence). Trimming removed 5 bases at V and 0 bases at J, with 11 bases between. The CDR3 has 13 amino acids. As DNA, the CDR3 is TGCAGTGCTCTCGACAGGAGCTCCTACGAGCAGTACTTC. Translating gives CSALDRSSYEQYF.

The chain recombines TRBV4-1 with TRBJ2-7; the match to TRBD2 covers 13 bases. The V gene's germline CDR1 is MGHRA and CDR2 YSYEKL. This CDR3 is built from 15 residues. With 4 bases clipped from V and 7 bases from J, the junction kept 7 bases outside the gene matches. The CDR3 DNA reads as TGCGCCAGCAGCCGGGGACTAGCGGGGAAGGGAGAGCAGTACTTC. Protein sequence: CASSRGLAGKGEQYF.

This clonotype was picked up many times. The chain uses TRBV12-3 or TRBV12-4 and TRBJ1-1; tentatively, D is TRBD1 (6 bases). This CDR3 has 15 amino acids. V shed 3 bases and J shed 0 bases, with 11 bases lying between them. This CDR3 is CASSFRRGVNTEAFF. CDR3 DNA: TGTGCCAGCAGTTTCCGCAGGGGAGTGAACACTGAAGCTTTCTTT.

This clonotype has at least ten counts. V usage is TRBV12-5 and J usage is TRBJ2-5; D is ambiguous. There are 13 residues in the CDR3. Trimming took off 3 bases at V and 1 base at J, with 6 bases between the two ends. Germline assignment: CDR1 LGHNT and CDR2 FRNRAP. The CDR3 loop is CASGFGLQETQYF. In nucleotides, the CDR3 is TGTGCTAGTGGTTTTGGGCTCCAAGAGACCCAGTACTTC.

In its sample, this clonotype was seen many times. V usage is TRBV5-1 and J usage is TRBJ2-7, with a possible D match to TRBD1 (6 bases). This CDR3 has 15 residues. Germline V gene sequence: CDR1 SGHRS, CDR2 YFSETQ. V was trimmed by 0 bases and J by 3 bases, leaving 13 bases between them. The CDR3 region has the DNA TGCGCCAGCAGCTTGGTCCCAGGGGAGAACTACGAGCAGTACTTC. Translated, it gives CASSLVPGENYEQYF.

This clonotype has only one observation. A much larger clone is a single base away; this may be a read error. CDR3 DNA: TGCAGTGCTAAAAGGACAGGGAACTCTGAAGCTTTCTTT. Residues: CSAKRTGNSEAFF. This rearrangement joins TRBV20-1 to TRBJ1-1; the match to TRBD1 covers 8 bases. This CDR3 is built from 13 residues. Per the germline V gene, CDR1 is DFQATT and CDR2 is SNEGSKA (reference sequence).

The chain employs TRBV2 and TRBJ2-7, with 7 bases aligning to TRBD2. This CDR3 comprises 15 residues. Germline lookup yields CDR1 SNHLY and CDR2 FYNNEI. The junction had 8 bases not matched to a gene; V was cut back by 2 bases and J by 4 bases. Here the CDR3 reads CASSEWAGVGYEQYF. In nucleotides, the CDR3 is TGTGCCAGCAGTGAATGGGCGGGAGTTGGATACGAGCAGTACTTC. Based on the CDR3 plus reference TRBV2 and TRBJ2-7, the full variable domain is EPEVTQTPSHQVTQMGQEVILRCVPISNHLYFYWYRQILGQKVEFLVSFYNNEISEKSEIFDDQFSVERPDGSNFTLKIRSTKLEDSAMYFCASSEWAGVGYEQYFGPGTRLTVT.

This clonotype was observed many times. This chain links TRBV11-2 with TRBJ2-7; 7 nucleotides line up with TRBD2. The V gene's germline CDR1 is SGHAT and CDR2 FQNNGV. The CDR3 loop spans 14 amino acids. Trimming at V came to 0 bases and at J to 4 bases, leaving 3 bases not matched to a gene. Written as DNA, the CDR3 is TGTGCCAGCAGCTTAGACGGGGGGAGTTACGAGCAGTACTTC. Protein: CASSLDGGSYEQYF.

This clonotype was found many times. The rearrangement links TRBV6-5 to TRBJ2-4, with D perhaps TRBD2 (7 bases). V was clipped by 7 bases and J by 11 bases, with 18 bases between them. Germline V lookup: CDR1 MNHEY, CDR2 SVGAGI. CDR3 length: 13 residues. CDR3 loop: CASIEGGDVVQYF. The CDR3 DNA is TGTGCCAGCATCGAGGGGGGGGACGTCGTTCAGTACTTC.

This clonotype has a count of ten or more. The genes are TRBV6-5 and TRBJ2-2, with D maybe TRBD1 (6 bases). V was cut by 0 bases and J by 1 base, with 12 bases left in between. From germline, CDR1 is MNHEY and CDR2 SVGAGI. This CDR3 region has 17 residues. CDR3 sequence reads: CASSYSSAGVNTGELFF. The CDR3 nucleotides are TGTGCCAGCAGTTACTCGAGTGCAGGGGTGAACACCGGGGAGCTGTTTTTT.